These 10 T cell receptor beta chains originate from one sample sequenced in a study of spatial heterogeneity in lung cancer. The study, taken as a whole, reports: Counts of expanded intratumoral alpha and beta TCRs tracked tumor mutation counts.

Time point given: sample taken at primary tumor resection. Which antigens these TCRs recognize remains unknown. Via MiXCR, TCRdb re-called the 5' RACE reads, giving one row per CDR3 protein. Counted here are about 800 distinct CDR3 sequences, around an eighth occurring once; the ten biggest clones make up 16%. The source material was lung tumor tissue, sampled at surgery. These receptors were taken from a male donor with early-stage non-small cell lung cancer.

The chain has TRBV28 and TRBJ2-2; possible D gene TRBD2, 7 bases. Germline CDR1 and CDR2: MDHEN and SYDVKM. The CDR3 consists of 16 residues. V lost 3 bases and J 3 bases, leaving 14 bases between the germline ends. The CDR3 DNA follows: TGTGCCAGCAGTTTGGTTGGGGGGGGCGACACCGGGGAGCTGTTTTTT. It translates to CASSLVGGGDTGELFF.

This clonotype counts as medium-sized. The chain couples TRBV7-9 to TRBJ2-2; possibly TRBD1 or TRBD2 for D (6 bases each). Trimming stripped 5 bases from V and 0 bases from J, with 16 bases between. This CDR3 has 17 amino acids. Looked up from germline, CDR1 is SEHNR and CDR2 is FQNEAQ (reference sequence). CDR3 sequence (DNA): TGTGCCAGCAGCCCTCGAGGGGGACTCTCGAACACCGGGGAGCTGTTTTTT. This translates into CASSPRGGLSNTGELFF. Together with reference TRBV7-9 and TRBJ2-2, the CDR3 gives the full variable domain: DTGVSQNPRHKITKRGQNVTFRCDPISEHNRLYWYRQTLGQGPEFLTYFQNEAQLEKSRLLSDRFSAERPKGSFSTLEIQRTEQGDSAMYLCASSPRGGLSNTGELFFGEGSRLTVL.

This clonotype is large within its sample. V usage is TRBV7-2 and J usage is TRBJ2-3; D uncertain. CDR3 size: 13 residues. Germline CDR1 and CDR2: SGHTA and FQGNSA. With 4 bases removed from V and 5 bases from J, the gap between germline ends came to 10 bases. CDR3 sequence (DNA): TGTGCCAGCAGCTCCGACACGGGAGATACGCAGTATTTT. It codes for CASSSDTGDTQYF. The variable domain in full, with the rest retrieved from reference TRBV7-2 and TRBJ2-3, is GAGVSQSPSNKVTEKGKDVELRCDPISGHTALYWYRQSLGQGLEFLIYFQGNSAPDKSGLPSDRFSAERTGGSVSTLTIQRTQQEDSAVYLCASSSDTGDTQYFGPGTRLTVL.

Within the sample, this clonotype is large. The chain recombines TRBV20-1 with TRBJ2-5, with D tentatively TRBD2 (6 bases). The V end lost 0 bases, the J end lost 5 bases, and 10 bases lay between the germline ends. Germline CDR1 and CDR2: DFQATT and SNEGSKA (reference sequence). The CDR3 runs to 13 residues. DNA of the CDR3: TGCAGTGCTAGAGAGGGACTGTTGGAGACCCAGTACTTC. Translation: CSAREGLLETQYF.

By sample fraction, this clonotype is large (0.1 to 1%). The chain couples TRBV20-1 to TRBJ2-5; D is uncertain. This CDR3 has 11 amino acids. Germline CDR1 and CDR2: DFQATT and SNEGSKA (reference sequence). Trimming took 6 bases from V and 4 from J, leaving 9 bases between them. The CDR3 DNA sequence: TGCAGTGCCGTCGAAGGAGAGACCCAGTACTTC. This translates into CSAVEGETQYF.

This clonotype rates as large. V usage is TRBV4-3 and J usage is TRBJ1-5; D unclear. This CDR3 comprises 13 residues. Looked up from germline, CDR1 is LGHNA and CDR2 is YSLEER. Between the trimmed V and J ends, which lost 4 bases and 7 bases, there was a span of 11 bases. CDR3 bases: TGCGCCAGCAGCCCAAAGGGCCACCAGCCCCAGCATTTT. The encoded protein is CASSPKGHQPQHF.

By share of the sample, this clonotype is large. The CDR3 DNA follows: TGTGCCAGCAGCTTAGATCGGGTGGGCGAGCAGTACTTC. It codes for CASSLDRVGEQYF. The V gene is TRBV11-2, the J gene TRBJ2-7; no firm D call. V gave up 0 bases and J gave up 6 bases, with 9 bases separating them. The CDR3 is 13 residues long. The germline CDR1 and CDR2 sequences are SGHAT and FQNNGV.

The chain employs TRBV9 and TRBJ2-1; perhaps D is TRBD1 or TRBD2 (5 bases each). The CDR3 has 14 amino acids. CDR1 and CDR2 (germline): SGDLS, YYNGEE. The ends were cut back, 0 bases at V and 5 bases at J, with 9 bases in the middle. The chain's CDR3 is CASSVGGIHNEQFF. The CDR3 DNA reads TGTGCCAGCAGCGTAGGGGGGATTCACAATGAGCAGTTCTTC.

The chain employs TRBV30 and TRBJ2-5; possibly TRBD1 for D (6 bases). Germline loops: CDR1 GTSNPN, CDR2 SVGIG (reference sequence). The CDR3 extends over 11 amino acids. The CDR3 here is CARRQGKTQYF. The CDR3, as DNA: TGTGCGAGGAGGCAGGGGAAGACCCAGTACTTC.

This clonotype is judged large. The chain combines TRBV6-1 with TRBJ1-1, with a weak D call TRBD1 (5 bases). V was cut by 4 bases and J by 0 bases, with 18 bases left in between. The CDR3 length is 17 residues. From germline, CDR1 is MNHNS and CDR2 SASEGT. DNA for the CDR3: TGTGCCAGCAGTGCCTCCGGGAGGTCGGGGGTGAACACTGAAGCTTTCTTT. Encoded protein: CASSASGRSGVNTEAFF.